The clone carrying this TCR beta chain came up a few times. Antigen unknown. This sample was included in a study of T cell repertoires in cytomegalovirus infection. TCRdb processed the reads anew with MiXCR; each CDR3 protein has one entry. Altogether over 100,000 distinct CDR3 sequences are present, roughly a tenth being singletons, with the ten largest covering over 25%. The CDR3 runs to 12 residues. Germline CDR1 reads MNHEY; CDR2 reads SMNVEV (reference sequence). Trimming cost V 3 bases and J 6 bases, with 9 bases left between them. The chain combines TRBV27 with TRBJ2-7; D remains ambiguous. Sequenced material: PBMCs, sequenced either directly or after in vitro stimulation (not recorded which). This clonotype originated in a human donor in good health (CMV status not recorded). Some clones in this sample may be carry-over from other donors' samples. The CDR3 sequence: CASSFSRREQYF. CDR3 DNA sequence: TGTGCCAGCAGTTTCAGCCGGCGCGAGCAGTACTTC.